The sample holds many counts of the clone carrying this TCR beta chain. What it recognizes is unknown. Preparation of the bulk TCR libraries relied on previously described methods and listed TCR primers. TCRdb independently ran MiXCR on the PCR reads; one entry per CDR3 protein. The sample includes over 550,000 distinct CDR3 sequences, about 25% of them seen just once. Germline V gene sequence: CDR1 MNHEY, CDR2 SMNVEV (reference sequence). V lost 8 bases, J lost 5 bases, and 2 bases stayed unmatched. CDR3 size: 11 residues. The data originate from a study of molecular identifiers for immune sequencing clone quantification. Broader study findings: More than 97% of effector molecules, versus under 1% of naive-cell molecules, belonged to clones above 20 RNA copies. Among more than 850,000 naive cells, spiked Jurkat TCR RNA from a single cell was reportedly detectable.

Sequencing was performed on naive CD8+ T cells from blood, with Jurkat cell RNA spiked in. Indicated subset: FACS-sorted CD8+CD4-CCR7+CD45RA+ naive T cells. The receptor was derived from a human donor in good health. Some libraries in this study had Jurkat cell RNA spiked in. V usage is TRBV27 and J usage is TRBJ2-7; 8 nucleotides line up with TRBD1. Written as DNA, the CDR3 is TGTGCCAGCGGACAGGGTAACGAGCAGTACTTC. This translates into CASGQGNEQYF.